This T cell receptor beta chain was captured by sequencing in a study of blood T cell repertoires in COVID-19. As for the study in general: From T cells, B-cell-depleted T cells, or PBMCs came the material, which was cDNA or gDNA.

Only in-frame clones appear in the TCRdb table, and some are missing; sequencing was by immunoSEQ multiplex PCR. The sample shows 200,000 or so clones, approximately 80% of them seen only once. Trimming shortened V by 0 bases and J by 3 bases, and 20 bases separated the two germline ends. Germline CDR1 is LGHDT and CDR2 is YNNKEL (reference sequence). This CDR3 comprises 18 residues. This sequence originates from a human donor in a cohort sampled during active COVID-19. The sample was peripheral blood. This sequence joins TRBV3-1 (or the pseudogene TRBV3-2) and TRBJ1-2; TRBD1 might be the D (5 bases). The CDR3 loop reads CASSQDLAARVVDYGYTF. The CDR3 bases are TGTGCCAGCAGCCAAGATCTGGCGGCCAGGGTAGTGGACTATGGCTACACCTTC.